Following are 30 T cell receptor beta chains from one sample sequenced in a study of CD8+CD57+ T cells in acquired aplastic anemia. Patients selected for sequencing had displayed CD8+CD57+ cell expansion by flow cytometry. Genomic DNA acted as the template from which TCR beta VDJ combination and CDR3 sequence profiling were carried out. TCRdb re-called the reads with MiXCR, one entry per CDR3 protein. The sample lists 120,000 or so distinct CDR3 sequences, approximately 41% seen once, with 2.6% in the top ten. Sequencing was done on a sample of sorted CD4+, CD8+, or CD8+CD57+ T cells (not recorded which) from PBMCs. These receptor sequences come from a human donor with aplastic anemia.

In regard to this clonotype: Sequence at one end of the junction differs from germline and may be a read error. The chain employs TRBV7-9 and TRBJ2-7; D call uncertain. CDR3 length: 10 amino acids. Germline V gene data show CDR1 as SEHNR and CDR2 as FQNEAQ (reference sequence). This chain's CDR3 is CASGVYGQNF. In nucleotides, the CDR3 is TGTGCCAGCGGAGTTTACGGGCAAAACTTC.

This clonotype has ten or more counts. The chain links TRBV7-2 to TRBJ2-3, with D unclear. V lost 4 bases to trimming and J lost 6 bases, with 11 bases between them. The CDR3 length is 13 residues. Looked up from germline, CDR1 is SGHTA and CDR2 is FQGNSA. The CDR3 bases are TGTGCCAGCAGCTCGGGCAGCGTCGATACGCAGTATTTT. It codes for CASSSGSVDTQYF.

This clonotype appeared many times. The chain carries TRBV29-1 and TRBJ1-2; the D gene is possibly TRBD1 (6 bases). Trimming removed 6 bases at V and 2 bases at J, with 13 bases between. The CDR3 is 13 amino acids. The germline V gene has CDR1 SQVTM and CDR2 ANQGSEA. Here the CDR3 reads CSVRLQGNYGYTF. CDR3 DNA: TGCAGCGTCCGACTACAGGGAAACTATGGCTACACCTTC. Full variable domain (missing parts from reference TRBV29-1 and TRBJ1-2): SAVISQKPSRDICQRGTSLTIQCQVDSQVTMMFWYRQQPGQSLTLIATANQGSEATYESGFVIDKFPISRPNLTFSTLTVSNMSPEDSSIYLCSVRLQGNYGYTFGSGTRLTVV.

As to this clonotype: This sequence may be a read error, since a much larger clone differs from it by one base. This sequence joins TRBV5-1 and TRBJ2-1; maybe TRBD2 (6 bases). The CDR3 is 14 residues long. V shed 5 bases and J shed 4 bases, with 13 bases lying between them. Germline loops: CDR1 SGHRS, CDR2 YFSETQ. The CDR3 region is CASRSVGGYNEQFF. The CDR3 DNA follows: TGCGCCAGCAGAAGTGTGGGGGGTTACAATGAGCAGTTCTTC. The full variable domain, its missing parts supplied by reference TRBV5-1 and TRBJ2-1, is KAGVTQTPRYLIKTRGQQVTLSCSPISGHRSVSWYQQTPGQGLQFLFEYFSETQRNKGNFPGRFSGRQFSNSRSEMNVSTLELGDSALYLCASRSVGGYNEQFFGPGTRLTVL.

This clonotype was found many times. The chain carries TRBV7-2 and TRBJ2-3; D call uncertain. V gave up 4 bases and J gave up 5 bases, with 10 bases separating them. CDR1 and CDR2 from the germline V gene are SGHTA and FQGNSA. The CDR3 loop spans 13 amino acids. The CDR3 DNA reads as TGTGCCAGCAGCTCTTCGAGACTAGATACGCAGTATTTT. This encodes CASSSSRLDTQYF.

Only one count was recorded for this clonotype. The chain has TRBV10-3 and TRBJ1-2, with 8 bases aligning to TRBD1. V lost 5 bases to trimming and J lost 6 bases; unmatched junction nucleotides: 5. The CDR3 spans 13 residues. The germline gives CDR1 ENHRY, CDR2 SYGVKD. CDR3 residues: CAISPDRDDGYTF. CDR3 sequence (DNA): TGTGCCATCAGTCCGGACAGGGACGATGGCTACACCTTC.

The chain combines TRBV2 with TRBJ2-7; 9 bases are a match to TRBD1. The CDR3 contains 12 residues. Germline trimming cut 8 bases from V and 2 bases from J; bases unmatched to any gene: 1. CDR1 and CDR2 (germline): SNHLY, FYNNEI. The CDR3 bases are TGTGCCAGCTGGGACAGGGCCTACGAGCAGTACTTC. Translation: CASWDRAYEQYF.

There are many counts of this clonotype. The rearrangement uses TRBV19 and TRBJ1-1; unclear D gene. The CDR3 runs 15 residues. Germline CDR1 is LNHDA and CDR2 is SQIVND (reference sequence). The V end was cut by 9 bases, the J end by 1 base, with 18 bases between. CDR3 sequence reads: CASRRGGVGNTEAFF. CDR3 in DNA: TGTGCCAGCCGGCGTGGCGGGGTGGGGAACACTGAAGCTTTCTTT.

The V and J genes are TRBV15 and TRBJ2-7; 11 bases agree with TRBD1. V was pared by 4 bases and J by 5 bases, with 7 bases of the junction left unmatched. The germline V gene has CDR1 LNHNV and CDR2 YYDKDF (reference sequence). This CDR3 spans 15 amino acids. CDR3 in DNA: TGTGCCACCAGCACCCCGGACAGGGGGCCCAACGAGCAGTACTTC. This gives the protein CATSTPDRGPNEQYF.

This clonotype appeared many times. The V and J genes are TRBV5-6 and TRBJ1-1; 9 nucleotides agree with TRBD1. Trimming at V came to 5 bases and at J to 2 bases, leaving 7 bases not matched to a gene. CDR1 is SGHDT, CDR2 YYEEEE, per germline. The CDR3 consists of 15 residues. The CDR3 protein is CASSLAGQGNTEAFF. The CDR3 DNA reads as TGTGCCAGCAGTCTTGCGGGACAGGGAAACACTGAAGCTTTCTTT.

There are a few counts of this clonotype. J is TRBJ1-2 and V is TRBV3-1; TRBD1 is a possible D gene (6 bases). This CDR3 region has 15 residues. Between the trimmed V and J ends, which lost 4 bases and 7 bases, there was a span of 19 bases. The germline V gene encodes CDR1 LGHDT and CDR2 YNNKEL (reference sequence). Here the CDR3 reads CASSPRGGAGSGYTF. In nucleotides, the CDR3 is TGTGCCAGCAGCCCCCGGGGGGGGGCGGGCTCTGGCTACACCTTC.

This clonotype was picked up many times. The V call is TRBV19, the J call TRBJ2-7, with D unresolved. This CDR3 comprises 14 residues. V was cut by 0 bases and J by 0 bases, with 6 bases left in between. Germline CDR1 LNHDA, CDR2 SQIVND (reference sequence). The CDR3 nucleotides are TGTGCCAGTAGTATAGAACACAGCTCCTACGAGCAGTACTTC. As protein: CASSIEHSSYEQYF.

This clonotype was observed many times. The gene calls are TRBV10-2 and TRBJ1-2; 9 nucleotides align to TRBD1. The V gene end was trimmed by 7 bases and the J gene end by 4 bases; junction bases not matched to a gene: 10. The CDR3 loop spans 15 amino acids. Germline CDR1 is WSHSY and CDR2 is SAAADI. DNA of the CDR3: TGCGCCAGCAACAATCCGGGACAGGGAACCTATGGCTACACCTTC. It codes for CASNNPGQGTYGYTF.

This chain links TRBV10-3 with TRBJ2-1; TRBD2 aligns across 8 bases. CDR3 length: 15 amino acids. Trimming cost V 6 bases and J 0 bases; bases outside gene matches: 4. Germline V gene lookup returns CDR1 ENHRY and CDR2 SYGVKD. The CDR3 spells CAIRTSGSSYNEQFF. The CDR3 bases are TGTGCCATCAGAACTAGCGGTAGCTCCTACAATGAGCAGTTCTTC.

This clonotype appeared many times. The V call is TRBV18, the J call TRBJ2-7; TRBD1 agrees at 7 bases. The CDR3 consists of 14 residues. Germline lookup yields CDR1 KGHSH and CDR2 LQKENI. V shed 3 bases and J 2 bases; nucleotides not matched to a gene: 4. The CDR3 DNA reads TGTGCCAGCTCACCGACAGGGCATGCCTACGAGCAGTACTTC. It yields the protein CASSPTGHAYEQYF.

The gene calls are TRBV2 and TRBJ1-3; TRBD1 matches 9 bases. The germline V gene encodes CDR1 SNHLY and CDR2 FYNNEI. V lost 1 base to trimming and J lost 8 bases; unmatched junction nucleotides: 6. CDR3 size: 15 residues. The CDR3 DNA sequence: TGTGCCAGCAGTGAAGGGACAGGGGTAGGCGACACCATATATTTT. This translates into CASSEGTGVGDTIYF. Supplemented by reference TRBV2 and TRBJ1-3, the full variable domain reads EPEVTQTPSHQVTQMGQEVILRCVPISNHLYFYWYRQILGQKVEFLVSFYNNEISEKSEIFDDQFSVERPDGSNFTLKIRSTKLEDSAMYFCASSEGTGVGDTIYFGEGSWLTVV.

This clonotype appeared many times. The CDR3 nucleotides are TGTGCCAGCACCCCTGGGAGGGGACAGATTATTGATGGCTACACCTTC. Protein sequence: CASTPGRGQIIDGYTF. The gene calls are TRBV11-1 and TRBJ1-2, with 7 bases matching TRBD1. The ends lost 7 bases at V and 6 bases at J; junction bases unmatched: 17. The V gene's germline CDR1 is SGHAT and CDR2 FQDESV (reference sequence). This CDR3 has 16 residues.

Only one count was recorded for this clonotype. The chain has TRBV24-1 and TRBJ2-3, with 7 bases aligning to TRBD1. CDR3 length: 15 residues. Germline assignment: CDR1 KGHDR and CDR2 SFDVKD. J was trimmed by 4 bases and V by 9 bases; bases with no gene match: 12. DNA for the CDR3: TGTGCCACCTCCGAGGGGGCTTCTCCCGCAGATACGCAGTATTTT. This codes for CATSEGASPADTQYF.

The genes are TRBV28 and TRBJ2-4; the match to TRBD1 covers 9 bases. Germline V gene sequence: CDR1 MDHEN, CDR2 SYDVKM. The CDR3 extends over 14 amino acids. V shed 5 bases and J 6 bases; nucleotides not matched to a gene: 5. Here the CDR3 reads CASSPGTGRNIQYF. CDR3 bases: TGTGCCAGCAGTCCAGGGACAGGGCGAAACATTCAGTACTTC.

On this clonotype: A read error may explain this, as a much larger clone is one base away. Since no conserved phenylalanine or tryptophan closes the CDR3, a read error is the likely cause. The J gene is TRBJ1-6, the V gene TRBV20-1; D is ambiguous. V gave up 5 bases and J gave up 14 bases, with 10 bases separating them. The CDR3 consists of 10 residues. Germline lookup yields CDR1 DFQATT and CDR2 SNEGSKA (reference sequence). In nucleotides, the CDR3 is TGCAGTGCTGTTGACCGGTCCCTCCACCTT. Residues: CSAVDRSLHL.

This clonotype has a count of ten or more. V usage is TRBV4-1 and J usage is TRBJ1-5, with a possible D match to TRBD1 (6 bases). V shed 2 bases and J shed 6 bases, with 14 bases lying between them. This CDR3 has 15 residues. Looked up from germline, CDR1 is MGHRA and CDR2 is YSYEKL. The chain's CDR3 is CASSQLPQGSQPQHF. The CDR3 DNA reads TGCGCCAGCAGCCAACTCCCGCAGGGGTCTCAGCCCCAGCATTTT.

The chain carries TRBV25-1 and TRBJ2-3; 10 bases match TRBD2. The germline V gene has CDR1 MGHDK and CDR2 SYGVNS. With V trimmed by 4 bases and J by 3 bases, 4 bases remained unmatched. The CDR3 length is 15 residues. The CDR3, as DNA: TGTGCCAGCAGTGCTAGGACTAGCGGTACAGATACGCAGTATTTT. It yields the protein CASSARTSGTDTQYF.

In regard to this clonotype: Possible read error: a much larger clone is one base away. The gene calls are TRBV7-9 and TRBJ2-2, with D perhaps matching TRBD2 (5 bases). The CDR3 sequence is 12 residues long. Germline CDR1 SEHNR, CDR2 FQNEAQ (reference sequence). CDR3 nucleotide sequence: TGTGCCAGCAGCTTAGTACCCGGGGAGCTGGTTTTT. This encodes CASSLVPGELVF.

The chain joins TRBV19 to TRBJ1-6; no firm D call. The CDR3 sequence is 16 residues long. Between the trimmed V and J ends, which lost 3 bases and 6 bases, there was a span of 15 bases. From germline, CDR1 is LNHDA and CDR2 SQIVND (reference sequence). The CDR3 DNA reads as TGTGCCAGTAGTATGGGATTGACGGCACCTAATTCACCCCTCCACTTT. Protein: CASSMGLTAPNSPLHF.

This clonotype showed up many times. The chain uses TRBV7-6 and TRBJ2-7, with TRBD1 identical over 10 bases. Germline V CDR1 and CDR2: SGHVS, FNYEAQ. After removal of 1 base from V and 6 bases from J, the junction contained 6 bases not matched to a gene. This CDR3 is built from 15 residues. For the CDR3, the DNA is TGTGCCAGCAGCTTAGGGACAGGGGGTCAAGGCGAGCAGTACTTC. Translated: CASSLGTGGQGEQYF.

The genes are TRBV2 and TRBJ2-3, with 7 positions matching TRBD2. Germline CDR1 SNHLY, CDR2 FYNNEI. With V trimmed by 6 bases and J by 7 bases, 13 bases remained unmatched. This CDR3 is 15 amino acids long. CDR3 region: CASRGGTIRGHTQYF. The DNA of the CDR3 is TGTGCCAGCAGAGGCGGGACTATTCGGGGACATACGCAGTATTTT.

This clonotype was counted many times. J is TRBJ2-3 and V is TRBV20-1; no definite D call. V shed 1 base and J shed 1 base, with 15 bases lying between them. The CDR3 length is 16 residues. Germline V gene lookup returns CDR1 DFQATT and CDR2 SNEGSKA (reference sequence). The DNA for the CDR3 is TGCAGTGCTAGAGCCCCATTTAACGTGGGCACAGATACGCAGTATTTT. Amino acids: CSARAPFNVGTDTQYF.

The table lists this clonotype with many counts. This chain uses TRBV10-3 with TRBJ1-2, with D possibly matching TRBD1 (6 bases). The CDR3 is made up of 14 amino acids. The V end lost 10 bases, the J end lost 3 bases, and 18 bases lay between the germline ends. The V gene's germline CDR1 is ENHRY and CDR2 SYGVKD. The CDR3 coding sequence is TGTGCCACAAAGACAGGTAGTGGTGACTATGGCTACACCTTC. Protein sequence: CATKTGSGDYGYTF.

About this clonotype: A read error is likely, as this CDR3 ends without the conserved phenylalanine or tryptophan. This rearrangement joins TRBV11-2 to TRBJ2-2; 8 positions match TRBD1. The J segment lost 7 bases and the V segment lost 2 bases, leaving 9 bases of the junction unmatched. The CDR3 extends over 16 amino acids. Looked up from germline, CDR1 is SGHAT and CDR2 is FQNNGV. The CDR3 nucleotides read TGTGCCAGCAGCTTACAGGGGGCTTTTCAAGGCGGGGAGCTGTTTTCT. It is translated as CASSLQGAFQGGELFS.

The V gene is TRBV11-2, the J gene TRBJ2-7; D might be TRBD2 (6 bases). This CDR3 region has 16 residues. Trimming took off 1 base at V and 1 base at J, with 14 bases between the two ends. CDR1 and CDR2 from the germline V gene are SGHAT and FQNNGV. In DNA form, the CDR3 reads TGTGCCAGCAGCTTAGGGGCGGGGACTGGTTCCTACGAGCAGTACTTC. Translating it yields CASSLGAGTGSYEQYF. The full variable domain, in which reference TRBV11-2 and TRBJ2-7 provide the parts outside the CDR3, is EAGVAQSPRYKIIEKRQSVAFWCNPISGHATLYWYQQILGQGPKLLIQFQNNGVVDDSQLPKDRFSAERLKGVDSTLKIQPAKLEDSAVYLCASSLGAGTGSYEQYFGPGTRLTVT.